These T cell receptor beta chains were read from a single sample in a study of T-cell memory formation after mild COVID-19. TCRdb re-called the 5' RACE reads with MiXCR, one entry per CDR3 protein. Of more than 200,000 distinct CDR3 sequences in the sample, 16% are singletons; the top ten hold approximately 3.5%. Material: PBMCs or a T cell subset sorted from them (not recorded which). The receptors were sampled from a man between 18 and 29 years old who had mild COVID-19 (a few samples of this study predate the infection). Cell type and time point are not known. CDR3s include the opening cysteine and the closing phenylalanine or tryptophan. The D gene is left open where the match is weak. A clone size is listed for some rows: how often the clone was seen (once, few, many), or a class if it is expanded.

j_gene: TRBJ1-2
abundance: NA
d_gene: NA
v_gene: TRBV20-1
CDR3aa: CSIQPYYGYTF
CDR3nt: TGCAGCATTCAGCCCTACTATGGCTACACCTTC

j_gene: TRBJ2-1
abundance: few
d_gene: TRBD1
v_gene: TRBV28
CDR3aa: CASRDPGQANEQFF
CDR3nt: TGTGCCAGCAGAGACCCGGGACAGGCCAATGAGCAGTTCTTC

j_gene: TRBJ2-7
abundance: once
d_gene: NA
v_gene: TRBV4-1
CDR3aa: CASSQDLGGTYEQYF
CDR3nt: TGCGCCAGCAGCCAAGACCTGGGGGGAACCTACGAGCAGTACTTC

j_gene: TRBJ2-5
abundance: few
d_gene: TRBD2
v_gene: TRBV7-2
CDR3aa: CASSWRAGGPETQYF
CDR3nt: TGTGCCAGCAGCTGGAGAGCGGGGGGTCCAGAGACCCAGTACTTC

j_gene: TRBJ1-6
abundance: few
d_gene: TRBD1
v_gene: TRBV6-6
CDR3aa: CASSDRGGSPLHF
CDR3nt: TGTGCCAGCAGTGACAGGGGTGGATCACCCCTCCACTTT

j_gene: TRBJ2-3
abundance: NA
d_gene: TRBD2
v_gene: TRBV7-2
CDR3aa: CASSSRGAEADTQYF
CDR3nt: TGTGCCAGCAGCTCGCGGGGGGCCGAGGCAGATACGCAGTATTTT

j_gene: TRBJ1-6
abundance: NA
d_gene: NA
v_gene: TRBV5-1
CDR3aa: CASSSRGGSSSYNSPLHF
CDR3nt: TGCGCCAGCAGCTCGCGGGGGGGATCGAGCTCCTATAATTCACCCCTCCACTTT

j_gene: TRBJ2-2
abundance: many
d_gene: NA
v_gene: TRBV5-1
CDR3aa: CASSPRGTGELFF
CDR3nt: TGCGCCAGCAGCCCCCGTGGCACCGGGGAGCTGTTTTTT

j_gene: TRBJ1-4
abundance: NA
d_gene: TRBD1
v_gene: TRBV6-5
CDR3aa: CASRRTGTLNEKLFF
CDR3nt: TGTGCCAGCAGGAGGACAGGGACGCTTAATGAAAAACTGTTTTTT

j_gene: TRBJ2-2
abundance: few
d_gene: NA
v_gene: TRBV7-9
CDR3aa: CASSLRGNGGELFF
CDR3nt: TGTGCCAGCAGCCTCAGGGGTAATGGCGGGGAGCTGTTTTTT

j_gene: TRBJ2-7
abundance: few
d_gene: TRBD2
v_gene: TRBV7-8
CDR3aa: CASLQGLAGYMYF
CDR3nt: TGTGCCAGCCTCCAGGGACTAGCGGGATACATGTACTTC

j_gene: TRBJ1-3
abundance: NA
d_gene: NA
v_gene: TRBV3-1
CDR3aa: CASSQEKGRNTIYF
CDR3nt: TGTGCCAGCAGCCAAGAGAAGGGCCGGAACACCATATATTTT

j_gene: TRBJ2-3
abundance: NA
d_gene: NA
v_gene: TRBV29-1
CDR3aa: CSVGEADTQYF
CDR3nt: TGCAGCGTTGGAGAAGCAGATACGCAGTATTTT

j_gene: TRBJ2-1
abundance: few
d_gene: TRBD2
v_gene: TRBV4-3
CDR3aa: CASSQGLAGPYNEQFF
CDR3nt: TGCGCCAGCAGCCAGGGACTAGCGGGCCCCTACAATGAGCAGTTCTTC

j_gene: TRBJ2-3
abundance: few
d_gene: TRBD2
v_gene: TRBV3-1
CDR3aa: CASSARGAGVQYF
CDR3nt: TGTGCCAGCAGCGCCCGGGGCGCGGGAGTTCAGTATTTT

j_gene: TRBJ1-2
abundance: NA
d_gene: TRBD1
v_gene: TRBV10-3
CDR3aa: CAISDGQGALLNGYTF
CDR3nt: TGTGCCATCAGTGATGGACAGGGGGCGCTTTTAAATGGCTACACCTTC

j_gene: TRBJ1-4
abundance: NA
d_gene: NA
v_gene: TRBV15
CDR3aa: CATSAGANNEKLFF
CDR3nt: TGTGCCACCAGCGCCGGAGCGAATAATGAAAAACTGTTTTTT

j_gene: TRBJ2-3
abundance: many
d_gene: TRBD1
v_gene: TRBV6-5
CDR3aa: CASRSDRGRTDTQYF
CDR3nt: TGTGCCAGCAGATCGGACAGGGGTAGGACAGATACGCAGTATTTT

j_gene: TRBJ2-3
abundance: NA
d_gene: NA
v_gene: TRBV25-1
CDR3aa: CASSLFSTDTQYF
CDR3nt: TGTGCCAGCAGTCTCTTCAGCACAGATACGCAGTATTTT

j_gene: TRBJ1-1
abundance: many
d_gene: TRBD1
v_gene: TRBV5-1
CDR3aa: CASSSGTGQATEAFF
CDR3nt: TGCGCCAGCAGCTCCGGGACAGGGCAGGCGACTGAAGCTTTCTTT

j_gene: TRBJ2-1
abundance: NA
d_gene: TRBD2
v_gene: TRBV27
CDR3aa: CASSASGLAGAVLHEQFF
CDR3nt: TGTGCCAGCAGTGCCTCGGGGCTAGCGGGGGCGGTATTGCATGAGCAGTTCTTC

j_gene: TRBJ1-1
abundance: few
d_gene: NA
v_gene: TRBV20-1
CDR3aa: CSASTSAHTEAFF
CDR3nt: TGCAGTGCTAGCACGAGTGCGCACACTGAAGCTTTCTTT

j_gene: TRBJ2-2
abundance: few
d_gene: NA
v_gene: TRBV24-1
CDR3aa: CATSDLHENTGELFF
CDR3nt: TGTGCCACCAGTGATTTGCACGAGAACACCGGGGAGCTGTTTTTT

j_gene: TRBJ1-4
abundance: NA
d_gene: TRBD1
v_gene: TRBV12-3/TRBV12-4
CDR3aa: CASTRTGANEKLFF
CDR3nt: TGTGCCAGCACCCGGACAGGGGCGAATGAAAAACTGTTTTTT

j_gene: TRBJ2-2
abundance: NA
d_gene: TRBD2
v_gene: TRBV4-2
CDR3aa: CASSLGLAGGYTGELFF
CDR3nt: TGTGCCAGCAGCCTCGGACTAGCGGGAGGATACACCGGGGAGCTGTTTTTT

j_gene: TRBJ1-6
abundance: NA
d_gene: NA
v_gene: TRBV20-1
CDR3aa: CSAPPAAGNSPLHF
CDR3nt: TGCAGTGCTCCGCCCGCGGCGGGGAATTCACCCCTCCACTTT

j_gene: TRBJ1-6
abundance: few
d_gene: NA
v_gene: TRBV3-1
CDR3aa: CASSQGGDGPPLHF
CDR3nt: TGTGCCAGCAGCCAAGGAGGGGATGGTCCACCCCTCCACTTT

j_gene: TRBJ2-1
abundance: NA
d_gene: NA
v_gene: TRBV2
CDR3aa: CATSLGNEQFF
CDR3nt: TGTGCCACCAGTCTGGGCAATGAGCAGTTCTTC

j_gene: TRBJ2-5
abundance: many
d_gene: NA
v_gene: TRBV20-1
CDR3aa: CSASTRNQETQYF
CDR3nt: TGCAGTGCTTCTACTAGGAACCAAGAGACCCAGTACTTC

j_gene: TRBJ2-1
abundance: NA
d_gene: TRBD2
v_gene: TRBV5-1
CDR3aa: CASSGDGGSYNEQFF
CDR3nt: TGCGCCAGCAGCGGGGACGGGGGGTCCTACAATGAGCAGTTCTTC

j_gene: TRBJ2-2
abundance: many
d_gene: NA
v_gene: TRBV4-3
CDR3aa: CASSQDRWTGELFF
CDR3nt: TGCGCCAGCAGCCAAGACCGGTGGACCGGGGAGCTGTTTTTT

j_gene: TRBJ1-6
abundance: few
d_gene: NA
v_gene: TRBV7-2
CDR3aa: CASSLQGWGNSPLHF
CDR3nt: TGTGCCAGCAGCTTACAGGGTTGGGGTAATTCACCCCTCCACTTT

j_gene: TRBJ2-1
abundance: NA
d_gene: NA
v_gene: TRBV20-1
CDR3aa: CSARMVVADEQFF
CDR3nt: TGCAGTGCTAGAATGGTAGTTGCTGATGAGCAGTTCTTC

j_gene: TRBJ1-1
abundance: NA
d_gene: NA
v_gene: TRBV5-4
CDR3aa: CATMTPGWNTEAFF
CDR3nt: TGTGCCACCATGACCCCAGGGTGGAACACTGAAGCTTTCTTT

j_gene: TRBJ2-1
abundance: few
d_gene: NA
v_gene: TRBV5-1
CDR3aa: CASQAGPFNEQFF
CDR3nt: TGCGCCAGTCAAGCTGGGCCCTTCAATGAGCAGTTCTTC

j_gene: TRBJ1-4
abundance: NA
d_gene: NA
v_gene: TRBV19
CDR3aa: CASSLESATNEKLFF
CDR3nt: TGTGCCAGTAGTTTAGAGAGCGCAACTAATGAAAAACTGTTTTTT

j_gene: TRBJ2-5
abundance: few
d_gene: NA
v_gene: TRBV18
CDR3aa: CASSRLVSETQYF
CDR3nt: TGTGCCAGCTCACGACTGGTTTCGGAGACCCAGTACTTC

j_gene: TRBJ2-1
abundance: few
d_gene: NA
v_gene: TRBV30
CDR3aa: CAWSVLGHNEQFF
CDR3nt: TGTGCCTGGAGTGTACTGGGACACAATGAGCAGTTCTTC

j_gene: TRBJ1-2
abundance: few
d_gene: NA
v_gene: TRBV5-6
CDR3aa: CASSPGNYGYTF
CDR3nt: TGTGCCAGCAGCCCAGGGAACTATGGCTACACCTTC

j_gene: TRBJ2-1
abundance: NA
d_gene: TRBD2
v_gene: TRBV29-1
CDR3aa: CSVRRFSGGNNEQFF
CDR3nt: TGCAGCGTACGTCGGTTCAGCGGGGGAAACAATGAGCAGTTCTTC

j_gene: TRBJ1-5
abundance: once
d_gene: NA
v_gene: TRBV7-9
CDR3aa: CASSGGPNQPQHF
CDR3nt: TGTGCCAGCAGTGGGGGCCCCAATCAGCCCCAGCATTTT

j_gene: TRBJ2-2
abundance: few
d_gene: NA
v_gene: TRBV7-9
CDR3aa: CAGKTVAGELFF
CDR3nt: TGTGCCGGAAAGACAGTGGCCGGGGAGCTGTTTTTT